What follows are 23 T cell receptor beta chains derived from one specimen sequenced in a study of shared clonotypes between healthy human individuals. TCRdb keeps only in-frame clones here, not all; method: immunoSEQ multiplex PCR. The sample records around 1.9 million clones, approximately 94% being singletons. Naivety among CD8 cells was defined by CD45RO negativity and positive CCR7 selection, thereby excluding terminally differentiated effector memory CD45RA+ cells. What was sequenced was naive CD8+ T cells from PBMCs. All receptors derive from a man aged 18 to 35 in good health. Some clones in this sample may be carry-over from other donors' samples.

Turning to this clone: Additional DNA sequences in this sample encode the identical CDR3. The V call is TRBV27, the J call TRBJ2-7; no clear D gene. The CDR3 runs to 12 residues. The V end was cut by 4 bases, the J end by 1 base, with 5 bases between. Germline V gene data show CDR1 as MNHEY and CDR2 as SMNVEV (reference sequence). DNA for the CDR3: TGTGCCAGCAGTTCCCCGTCCTACGAGCAGTACTTC. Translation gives CASSSPSYEQYF.

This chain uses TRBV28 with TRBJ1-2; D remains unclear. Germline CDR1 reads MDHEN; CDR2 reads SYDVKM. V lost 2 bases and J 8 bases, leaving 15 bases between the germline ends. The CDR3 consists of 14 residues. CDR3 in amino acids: CASSLQVLRGGYTF. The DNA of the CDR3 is TGTGCCAGCAGTTTACAGGTACTGCGAGGAGGCTACACCTTC.

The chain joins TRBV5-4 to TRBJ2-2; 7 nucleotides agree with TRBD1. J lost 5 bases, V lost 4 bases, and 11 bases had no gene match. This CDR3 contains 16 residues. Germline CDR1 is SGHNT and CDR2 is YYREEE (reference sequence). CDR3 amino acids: CASSAGTAPGTGELFF. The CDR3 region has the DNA TGTGCCAGCAGCGCAGGGACAGCCCCTGGTACCGGGGAGCTGTTTTTT.

The CDR3 DNA follows: TGCGCCAGCAGCTTGACAGGGCAACGCTATGGCTACACCTTC. Its protein product is CASSLTGQRYGYTF. The chain has TRBV5-1 and TRBJ1-2, with a tentative D call TRBD1 (6 bases). V was pared by 1 base and J by 4 bases, with 11 bases between. The CDR3 loop spans 14 amino acids. The germline V gene has CDR1 SGHRS and CDR2 YFSETQ.

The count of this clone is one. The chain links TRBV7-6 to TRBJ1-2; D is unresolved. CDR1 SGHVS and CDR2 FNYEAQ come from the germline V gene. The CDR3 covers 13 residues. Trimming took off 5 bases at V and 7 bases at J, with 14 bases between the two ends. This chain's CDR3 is CASSPDSSPGYTF. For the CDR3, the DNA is TGTGCCAGCAGCCCGGACTCCAGTCCTGGCTACACCTTC.

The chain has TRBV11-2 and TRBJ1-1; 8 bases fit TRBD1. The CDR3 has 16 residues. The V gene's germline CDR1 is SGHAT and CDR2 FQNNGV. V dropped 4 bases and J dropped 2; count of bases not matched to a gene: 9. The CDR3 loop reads CASSSRQGQVNTEAFF. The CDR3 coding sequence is TGTGCCAGCAGCTCCCGGCAGGGACAGGTTAACACTGAAGCTTTCTTT.

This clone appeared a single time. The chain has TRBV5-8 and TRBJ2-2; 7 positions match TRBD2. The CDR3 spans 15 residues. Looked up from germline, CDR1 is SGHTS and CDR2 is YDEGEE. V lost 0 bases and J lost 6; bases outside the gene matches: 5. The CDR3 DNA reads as TGTGCCAGCAGCTTGGTCGGCGGGAGCTCCGGGGAGCTGTTTTTT. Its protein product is CASSLVGGSSGELFF.

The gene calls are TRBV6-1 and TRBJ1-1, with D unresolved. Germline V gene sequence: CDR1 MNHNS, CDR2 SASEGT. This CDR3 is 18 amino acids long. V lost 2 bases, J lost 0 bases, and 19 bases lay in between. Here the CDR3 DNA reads TGTGCCAGCAGTGAAAAGGACCCCAGTATGAGTGTGAACACTGAAGCTTTCTTT. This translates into CASSEKDPSMSVNTEAFF.

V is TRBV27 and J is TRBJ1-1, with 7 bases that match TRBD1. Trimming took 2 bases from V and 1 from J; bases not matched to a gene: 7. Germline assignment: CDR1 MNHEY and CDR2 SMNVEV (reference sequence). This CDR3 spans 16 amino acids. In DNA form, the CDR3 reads TGTGCCAGCAGTTTAAAGACAGGGATGCAGAACACTGAAGCTTTCTTT. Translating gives CASSLKTGMQNTEAFF.

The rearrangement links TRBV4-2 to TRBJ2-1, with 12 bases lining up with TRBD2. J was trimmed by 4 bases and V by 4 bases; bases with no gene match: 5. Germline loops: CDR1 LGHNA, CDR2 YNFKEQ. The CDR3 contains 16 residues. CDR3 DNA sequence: TGTGCCAGCAGCCTCCGCGGGACTAGCGGGTACAATGAGCAGTTCTTC. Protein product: CASSLRGTSGYNEQFF.

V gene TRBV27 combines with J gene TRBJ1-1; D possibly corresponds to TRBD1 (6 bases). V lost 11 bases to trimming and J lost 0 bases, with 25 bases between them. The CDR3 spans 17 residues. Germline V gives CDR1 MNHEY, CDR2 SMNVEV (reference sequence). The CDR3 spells CADSPGDNKEMNTEAFF. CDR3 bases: TGTGCCGACTCACCGGGGGACAACAAAGAGATGAACACTGAAGCTTTCTTT.

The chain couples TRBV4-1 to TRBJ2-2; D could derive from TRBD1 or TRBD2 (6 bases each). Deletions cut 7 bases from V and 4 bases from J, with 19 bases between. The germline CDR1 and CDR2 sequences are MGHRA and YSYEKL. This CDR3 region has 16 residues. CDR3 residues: CASTSLWGAATGELFF. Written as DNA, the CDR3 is TGCGCCAGCACTTCTCTTTGGGGGGCTGCCACCGGGGAGCTGTTTTTT.

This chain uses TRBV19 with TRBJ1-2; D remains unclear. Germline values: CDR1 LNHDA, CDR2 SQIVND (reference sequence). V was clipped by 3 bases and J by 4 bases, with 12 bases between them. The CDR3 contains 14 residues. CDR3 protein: CASSIRRAGYGYTF. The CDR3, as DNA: TGTGCCAGTAGTATTAGGAGGGCCGGCTATGGCTACACCTTC.

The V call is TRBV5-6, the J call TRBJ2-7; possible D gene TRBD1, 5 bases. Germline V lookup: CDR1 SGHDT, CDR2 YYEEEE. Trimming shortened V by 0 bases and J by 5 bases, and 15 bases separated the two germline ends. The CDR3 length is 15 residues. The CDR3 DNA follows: TGTGCCAGCAGCTTGGAGGGCCCAGGGTTCCACGAGCAGTACTTC. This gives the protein CASSLEGPGFHEQYF.

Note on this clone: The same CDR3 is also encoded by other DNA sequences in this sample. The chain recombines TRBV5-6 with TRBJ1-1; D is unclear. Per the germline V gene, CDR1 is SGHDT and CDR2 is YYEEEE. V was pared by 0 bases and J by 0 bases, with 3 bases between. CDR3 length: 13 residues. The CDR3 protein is CASSLEMNTEAFF. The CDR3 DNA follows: TGTGCCAGCAGCTTGGAGATGAACACTGAAGCTTTCTTT.

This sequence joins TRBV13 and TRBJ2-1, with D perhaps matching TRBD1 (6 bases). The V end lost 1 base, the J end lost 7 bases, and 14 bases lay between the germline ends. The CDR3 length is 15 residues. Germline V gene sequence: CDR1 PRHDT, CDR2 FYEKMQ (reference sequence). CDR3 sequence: CASSLEGGWLNEQFF. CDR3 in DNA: TGTGCCAGCAGCTTAGAAGGGGGATGGTTGAATGAGCAGTTCTTC.

CDR3 region: CASSQDLTRVSYEQYF. The CDR3 bases are TGTGCCAGCAGCCAAGATCTCACTAGAGTGTCCTACGAGCAGTACTTC. J is TRBJ2-7 and V is TRBV14, with D possibly being TRBD2 (5 bases). Looked up from germline, CDR1 is SGHDN and CDR2 is FVKESK. This CDR3 has 16 amino acids. With 0 bases removed from V and 1 base from J, the gap between germline ends came to 13 bases.

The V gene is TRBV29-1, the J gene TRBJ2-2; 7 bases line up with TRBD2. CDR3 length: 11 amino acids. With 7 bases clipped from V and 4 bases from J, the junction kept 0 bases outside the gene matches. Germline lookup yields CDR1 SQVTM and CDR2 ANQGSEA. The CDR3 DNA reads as TGCAGCGGGGAGGGCACCGGGGAGCTGTTTTTT. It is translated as CSGEGTGELFF.

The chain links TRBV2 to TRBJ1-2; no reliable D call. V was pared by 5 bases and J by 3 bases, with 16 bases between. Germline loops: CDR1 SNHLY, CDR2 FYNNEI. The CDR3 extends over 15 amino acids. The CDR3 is CASSHPPGTHYGYTF. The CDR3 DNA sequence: TGTGCCAGCAGTCACCCCCCAGGCACCCACTATGGCTACACCTTC.

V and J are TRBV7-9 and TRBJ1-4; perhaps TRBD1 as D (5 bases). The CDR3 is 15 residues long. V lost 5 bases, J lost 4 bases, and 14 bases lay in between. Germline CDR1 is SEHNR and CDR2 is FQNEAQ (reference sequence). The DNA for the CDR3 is TGTGCCAGCAGCCATGGGACTGCCTTTAATGAAAAACTGTTTTTT. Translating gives CASSHGTAFNEKLFF.

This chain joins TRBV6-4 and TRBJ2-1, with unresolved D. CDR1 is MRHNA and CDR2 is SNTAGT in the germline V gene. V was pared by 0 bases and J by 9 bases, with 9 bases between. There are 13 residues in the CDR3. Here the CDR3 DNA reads TGTGCCAGCAGTGACTCGAAATGGGCTGAGCAGTTCTTC. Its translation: CASSDSKWAEQFF.

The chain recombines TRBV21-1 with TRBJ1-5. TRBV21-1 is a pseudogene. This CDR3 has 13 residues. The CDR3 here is CASSKRRNQPQHF. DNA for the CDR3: TGTGCCAGCAGCAAAAGACGAAATCAGCCCCAGCATTTT.

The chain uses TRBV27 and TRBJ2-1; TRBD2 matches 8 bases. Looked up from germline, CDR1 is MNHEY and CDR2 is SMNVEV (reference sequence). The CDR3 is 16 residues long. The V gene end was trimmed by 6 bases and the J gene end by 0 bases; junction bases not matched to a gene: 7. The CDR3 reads CASRLKSGSSYNEQFF. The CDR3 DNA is TGTGCCAGCAGGTTGAAAAGCGGGAGCTCCTACAATGAGCAGTTCTTC.